This is a list of T cell receptor beta chains from one sample in a study of cytomegalovirus exposure and HLA in healthy donors. The repertoire was sequenced with immunoSEQ multiplex PCR; TCRdb's copy has only in-frame clones and lacks some. Altogether about 110,000 clones are present, about 70% being singletons, with the ten largest covering 4.8%. Sequenced material: PBMCs. The receptors originated from a man aged 30 to 39 in good health and CMV-seropositive. Each CDR3 is given without its conserved first and last residue. The order of the fields is V gene, CDR3 protein.

>TRBV11-2
ASSLDFGGRHYGYT
>TRBV5-5
ASTRTGTVTEAF
>TRBV6-6
ASSPTRADTQY
>TRBV4-1
ASSQPNRVLDYGYT
>TRBV25-1
ASSGTGLGTNEKLF
>TRBV7-6
ASSQGGLRSYNEQF
>TRBV5-6
ASSPVGQGWDEQY
>TRBV4-3
ASSQDHGDWGTEAF
>TRBV6-6
ASSVTVAWY
>TRBV28
ASSSWDTPRIH
>TRBV2
ASRRTGFYNEQF
>TRBV7-8
ASRWGGTGGAGETQY
>TRBV6-1
ASRMTGGSSPLH
>TRBV2
ASSARLAGGNEQF
>TRBV30
AWSLGLSRSEQY
>TRBV4-1
ASSQQGQGSTDTQY
>TRBV11-2
ASSPLYEQY
>TRBV28
ASTTAEVSGNTIY
>TRBV4-1
ASSYLMRRGTNEKLF
>TRBV28
ASSFIGQQTDTQY
>TRBV6-5
ASSYPEANGETQY
>TRBV7-2
ASSSTGIRGQPQH
>TRBV6-1
ASSDSGYNEQF
>TRBV6-1
ASSETRDRASPLH
>TRBV30
AFGQSSGNTIY
>TRBV28
ASSFPAGGPTEAF
>TRBV4-1
ASSQAYRVQETQY
>TRBV6-6
ASSYGQPEAF
>TRBV4-3
ASSQTASSYNSPLH
>TRBV10-3
AIRGGLNTGELF
>TRBV7-9
ASSSTNTGFPLTGELF
>TRBV4-1
ASSRERGAAAHQPQH
>TRBV19
ASSIGRDQPQH
>TRBV4-1
ASSRPGQSSYNEQF
>TRBV11-2
ASSLIGRGAYSTDTQY
>TRBV11-2
ASSLTPSSYEQY
>TRBV30
AWSVRGNGELF
>TRBV7-2
ASSFRDYEQY
>TRBV7-9
ASSTEGYEQY
>TRBV30
AWNPRRGGELF